This TCR beta chain was captured in a study of glioma-infiltrating T cells after dendritic cell vaccination. Across the whole study: Monocyte-derived dendritic cells, cultured less than 9 days with IL-4 and GM-CSF, were pulsed with autologous tumor lysate.

The time point: after dendritic cell vaccination, including at tumor progression/relapse. Produced via immunoSEQ multiplex PCR; TCRdb's table is partial and in-frame only. Of 99,000 or so clones detected, more than 70% appear once; the ten largest clones hold 5.4%. This CDR3 is 12 amino acids long. The germline gives CDR1 MNHEY, CDR2 SMNVEV (reference sequence). Trimming removed 3 bases from V and 10 bases from J, with 10 bases in between. The rearrangement joins TRBV27 to TRBJ2-1, with D perhaps TRBD2 (5 bases). This TCR was recovered from a human donor with glioblastoma. The material was blood, obtained after dendritic cell vaccination. The CDR3 region is CASSFTAGEQFF. DNA for the CDR3: TGTGCCAGCAGTTTCACCGCGGGCGAGCAGTTCTTC.